The rows below give T cell receptor beta chains drawn from one sample of a study of CD8 T cells in ankylosing spondylitis. MiXCR was run by TCRdb on the 5' RACE reads, yielding one entry per CDR3 protein. There are 250,000 to 400,000 distinct CDR3 sequences in the sample; 11% occur only once, and 9.1% lies in the top ten. Sequenced: blood, either unsorted or a sorted T cell fraction (not recorded which). Every receptor here comes from a female donor with ankylosing spondylitis or in good health (not recorded which). The CDR3 runs from the conserved cysteine through the conserved F or W. The D gene is left open where the match is weak. The size entry is marked missing in some rows and otherwise reads once, few, many or a size class.

D gene	J gene	V gene	clone size	CDR3 protein	CDR3 DNA
-	TRBJ2-2	TRBV20-1	many	CSASSRGYSGELFF	TGCAGTGCTAGTAGTAGGGGCTATTCCGGGGAGCTGTTTTTT
TRBD1	TRBJ1-3	TRBV29-1	many	CSVATGDFSGNTIYF	TGCAGCGTCGCAACAGGGGACTTCTCTGGAAACACCATATATTTT
-	TRBJ1-1	TRBV20-1	-	CSASPPPAEAFF	TGCAGTGCTTCCCCCCCCCCTGCAGAAGCTTTCTTT
TRBD1	TRBJ1-6	TRBV28	many	CASKGTERSPLHF	TGTGCCAGCAAGGGGACAGAGAGGTCACCCCTCCACTTT
TRBD1	TRBJ2-1	TRBV10-3	many	CAISKGEQGAWQFF	TGTGCCATCAGTAAGGGCGAACAGGGGGCTTGGCAGTTCTTC
-	TRBJ2-1	TRBV29-1	few	CSAGTRGLNEQFF	TGCAGCGCTGGGACACGGGGATTGAATGAGCAGTTCTTC
TRBD2	TRBJ2-3	TRBV12-3/TRBV12-4	many	CASILAGGPTDTQYF	TGTGCCAGCATACTAGCGGGAGGGCCCACAGATACGCAGTATTTT
TRBD2	TRBJ2-3	TRBV10-3	-	CAISESKRGRTDTQYF	TGTGCCATCAGTGAGTCCAAGCGGGGGCGCACAGATACGCAGTATTTT
-	TRBJ1-2	TRBV15	few	CATSGPKQGDYGYTF	TGTGCCACCAGCGGACCTAAACAGGGCGACTATGGCTACACCTTC
TRBD2	TRBJ2-1	TRBV9	many	CASRGGSGRYNEQFF	TGTGCCAGCAGAGGAGGTAGCGGGAGGTACAATGAGCAGTTCTTC
-	TRBJ2-3	TRBV10-3	few	CAISGAEGDTQYF	TGTGCCATCAGTGGGGCCGAGGGTGATACGCAGTATTTT
-	TRBJ1-2	TRBV2	-	CASGDGLTFNYGYTF	TGTGCCAGCGGGGACGGACTGACATTTAACTATGGCTACACCTTC
-	TRBJ1-1	TRBV10-3	few	CAISGGDGRNTEAFF	TGTGCCATCAGTGGGGGGGACGGTAGGAACACTGAAGCTTTCTTT
TRBD2	TRBJ2-6	TRBV5-1	few	CASSQSIAGGAPSGANVLTF	TGCGCCAGCAGCCAAAGTATAGCGGGGGGGGCTCCCTCTGGGGCCAACGTCCTGACTTTC
-	TRBJ1-1	TRBV20-1	many	CSARDRRAGEAFF	TGCAGTGCTAGAGATCGTCGGGCGGGTGAAGCTTTCTTT
TRBD1	TRBJ1-6	TRBV20-1	few	CSAPPADRGGSYNSPLHF	TGCAGTGCTCCCCCGGCGGACAGGGGCGGCTCCTATAATTCACCCCTCCACTTT
-	TRBJ2-3	TRBV20-1	few	CSARDIGEEQGYTDTQYF	TGCAGTGCTAGAGATATCGGAGAAGAACAGGGCTACACAGATACGCAGTATTTT
TRBD2	TRBJ2-1	TRBV5-1	few	CASSLVGVAGVDEQFF	TGCGCCAGCAGCTTGGTTGGGGTAGCGGGAGTCGATGAGCAGTTCTTC
-	TRBJ2-7	TRBV29-1	many	CSVGRGTYEQYF	TGCAGCGTTGGGCGGGGTACCTACGAGCAGTACTTC
TRBD1	TRBJ2-2	TRBV5-5	-	CASSWGQTNTGELFF	TGTGCCAGCAGCTGGGGACAGACCAACACCGGGGAGCTGTTTTTT
-	TRBJ2-5	TRBV7-7	-	CASSSQVRRTQYF	TGTGCTAGCAGCTCCCAAGTGCGGAGGACCCAGTACTTC
-	TRBJ1-5	TRBV30	-	CAWSSGGISNQPQHF	TGTGCCTGGAGTTCGGGGGGTATCAGCAATCAGCCCCAGCATTTT
-	TRBJ2-5	TRBV7-9	many	CASSLAASLETQYF	TGTGCCAGCAGCTTAGCCGCCTCTTTGGAGACCCAGTACTTC
-	TRBJ1-5	TRBV27	many	CASSSRDAPQHF	TGTGCCAGCAGTTCCAGGGACGCGCCCCAGCATTTT
-	TRBJ1-2	TRBV25-1	many	CASSEFIGAKGYTF	TGTGCCAGCAGTGAATTCATAGGGGCTAAAGGCTACACCTTC
-	TRBJ2-7	TRBV7-9	few	CASSVTQSSYEQYF	TGTGCCAGCAGTGTGACCCAGAGCTCCTACGAGCAGTACTTC
TRBD2	TRBJ2-5	TRBV5-1	few	CASSSRLAGGETQYF	TGCGCCAGCAGCTCCCGACTAGCGGGAGGAGAGACCCAGTACTTC
-	TRBJ2-1	TRBV12-3/TRBV12-4	-	CASSRVGNNEQFF	TGTGCCAGCAGCAGAGTAGGAAACAATGAGCAGTTCTTC
-	TRBJ1-5	TRBV7-9	few	CASSLGGIYSNQPQHF	TGTGCCAGCAGCTTAGGTGGCATTTATAGCAATCAGCCCCAGCATTTT
-	TRBJ1-3	TRBV4-3	many	CASSQEGGTYGSGNTIYF	TGCGCCAGCAGCCAAGAGGGTGGAACTTACGGCTCTGGAAACACCATATATTTT
-	TRBJ2-1	TRBV2	few	CASSRFVSDGVVQFF	TGTGCCAGCAGCCGTTTTGTTAGCGATGGGGTTGTGCAGTTCTTC
-	TRBJ2-1	TRBV30	few	CAWSPGGVNEQFF	TGTGCCTGGAGCCCCGGGGGAGTCAATGAGCAGTTCTTC
TRBD2	TRBJ2-7	TRBV4-1	-	CASSLLAGGLSYEQYF	TGCGCCAGCAGCCTCCTAGCGGGGGGGCTCTCCTACGAGCAGTACTTC
TRBD1	TRBJ1-5	TRBV28	many	CASSRDRGFIF	TGTGCCAGCAGCCGGGACAGAGGATTTATCTTT
TRBD2	TRBJ2-3	TRBV6-4	many	CASSKREDDTQYF	TGTGCCAGCAGTAAGCGGGAGGATGATACGCAGTATTTT
-	TRBJ2-7	TRBV11-2	few	CASSASSQGYEQYF	TGTGCCAGCTCAGCCTCCTCACAGGGTTACGAGCAGTACTTC
-	TRBJ1-5	TRBV7-2	-	CASSLGNSLNQPQHF	TGTGCCAGCAGCTTAGGGAACAGCCTCAATCAGCCCCAGCATTTT
-	TRBJ1-1	TRBV20-1	many	CSASWLTEAFF	TGCAGTGCTAGTTGGTTGACTGAAGCTTTCTTT
TRBD1	TRBJ1-1	TRBV5-1	-	CASSLVRDRGRNTEAFF	TGCGCCAGCAGCTTGGTCCGGGACAGGGGAAGGAACACTGAAGCTTTCTTT
-	TRBJ2-2	TRBV12-3/TRBV12-4	few	CASSLRDGRTGELFF	TGTGCCAGCAGTCTCCGGGACGGGCGTACCGGGGAGCTGTTTTTT
TRBD1	TRBJ2-1	TRBV11-1	many	CASSLARGRGLPFSYNEQFF	TGTGCCAGCAGCCTAGCTCGGGGCAGGGGGCTTCCCTTCTCCTACAATGAGCAGTTCTTC
TRBD2	TRBJ2-7	TRBV3-1	few	CASSPFNSGIGYEQYF	TGTGCCAGCAGCCCGTTCAATAGCGGGATCGGGTACGAGCAGTACTTC
TRBD2	TRBJ2-5	TRBV7-8	many	CASSLDGGARGTQYF	TGTGCCAGCAGCTTAGACGGGGGGGCCAGAGGGACCCAGTACTTC